This T cell receptor (beta chain) was sequenced for a study of cytomegalovirus exposure and HLA in healthy donors. Study at large: Earlier, 150 million to 200 million T cells were analyzed, and 90 million to 120 million unique TCR beta sequences were found among them. A preliminary data release comprised roughly 85 million unique TCRs obtained from HLA-typed donors. Study-level results: Association with HLA alleles at 0.05 false discovery rate was found for 17,000 or so TCR beta sequences in a later analysis.

60 Vbeta and 13 Jbeta primers were used in PCR. Some clones are missing from TCRdb's copy, which holds only in-frame ones; the method was immunoSEQ multiplex PCR. The sample has 150,000 to 200,000 clones; roughly 80% are singletons. Concerning this clone: Its antigen is currently unknown.

V lost 7 bases and J lost 3, with 13 bases in between. CDR1 is MDHEN, CDR2 SYDVKM, per germline. The CDR3 totals 14 residues. The receptor was isolated from a man aged 45 to 65 in good health and CMV-seropositive. The source material was PBMCs. The chain combines TRBV28 with TRBJ1-5; D gene uncertain. The CDR3 DNA reads TGTGCCAGCACCCCCCCGGGGTACAATCAGCCCCAGCATTTT. This sequence encodes CASTPPGYNQPQHF.